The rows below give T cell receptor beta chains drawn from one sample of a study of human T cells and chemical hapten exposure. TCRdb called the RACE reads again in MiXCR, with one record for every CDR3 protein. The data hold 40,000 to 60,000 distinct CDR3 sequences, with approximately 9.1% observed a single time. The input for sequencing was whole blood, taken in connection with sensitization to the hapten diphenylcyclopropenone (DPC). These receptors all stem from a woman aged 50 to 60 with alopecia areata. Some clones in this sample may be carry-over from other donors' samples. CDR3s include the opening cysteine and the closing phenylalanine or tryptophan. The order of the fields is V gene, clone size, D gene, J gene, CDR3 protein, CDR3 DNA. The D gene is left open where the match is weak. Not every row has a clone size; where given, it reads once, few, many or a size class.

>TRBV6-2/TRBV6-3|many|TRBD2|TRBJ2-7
CASSYGSSGSSYEQYF
TGTGCCAGCAGTTACGGGTCTAGCGGGAGCTCCTACGAGCAGTACTTC
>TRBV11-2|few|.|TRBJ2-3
CASSPGLDTQYF
TGTGCCAGCAGCCCCGGCCTAGATACGCAGTATTTT
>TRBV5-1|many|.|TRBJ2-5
CASSRDLPEETQYF
TGCGCCAGCAGCCGGGATCTCCCGGAAGAGACCCAGTACTTC
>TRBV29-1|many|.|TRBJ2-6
CSVGDRPFRGANVLTF
TGCAGCGTAGGGGACCGCCCTTTTAGGGGGGCCAACGTCCTGACTTTC
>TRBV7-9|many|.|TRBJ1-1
CASSLESGAGNEAFF
TGTGCCAGCAGCTTAGAGTCTGGGGCGGGGAATGAAGCTTTCTTT
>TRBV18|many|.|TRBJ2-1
CASSLTTMVQVISYNEQFF
TGTGCCAGCTCACTCACGACGATGGTACAGGTGATCTCCTACAATGAGCAGTTCTTC
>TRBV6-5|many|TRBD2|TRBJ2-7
CASSYSGGKREQYF
TGTGCCAGCAGTTATTCGGGGGGGAAGCGCGAGCAGTACTTC
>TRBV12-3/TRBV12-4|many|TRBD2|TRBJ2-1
CASSFPGAGLAGGKEQFF
TGTGCCAGCAGTTTTCCTGGCGCGGGACTAGCGGGAGGGAAGGAGCAGTTCTTC
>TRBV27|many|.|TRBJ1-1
CATGRKNTEAFF
TGTGCCACCGGACGAAAGAACACTGAAGCTTTCTTT
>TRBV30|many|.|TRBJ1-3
CAWTNTGHRGNTIYF
TGTGCCTGGACCAATACGGGACATAGGGGAAACACCATATATTTT
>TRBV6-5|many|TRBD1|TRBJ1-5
CASSFDRGSQPQHF
TGTGCCAGCAGTTTCGACAGGGGAAGTCAGCCCCAGCATTTT
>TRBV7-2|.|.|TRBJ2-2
CASSLFRGTGELFF
TGTGCCAGCAGCTTGTTTAGGGGCACCGGGGAGCTGTTTTTT
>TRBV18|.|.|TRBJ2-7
CASSREDRLSYEQYF
TGTGCCAGCTCACGGGAGGACAGATTATCCTACGAGCAGTACTTC
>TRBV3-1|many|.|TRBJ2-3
CASSHRLGTDTQYF
TGTGCCAGCAGCCACCGACTAGGAACAGATACGCAGTATTTT
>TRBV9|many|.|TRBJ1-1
CASSVHPNTEAFF
TGTGCCAGCAGCGTACATCCTAACACTGAAGCTTTCTTT
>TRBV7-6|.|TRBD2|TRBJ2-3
CASSLDTSGIEADTQYF
TGTGCCAGCAGCTTAGATACTAGCGGGATTGAAGCAGATACGCAGTATTTT
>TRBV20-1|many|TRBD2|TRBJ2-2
CSARAGGAGELFF
TGCAGTGCTAGAGCGGGGGGGGCCGGGGAGCTGTTTTTT
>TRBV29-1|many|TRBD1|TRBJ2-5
CSVEEWTGQETQYF
TGCAGCGTTGAAGAGTGGACAGGACAAGAGACCCAGTACTTC
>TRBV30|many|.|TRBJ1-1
CAWTRTVNTEAFF
TGTGCCTGGACCCGGACAGTCAACACTGAAGCTTTCTTT
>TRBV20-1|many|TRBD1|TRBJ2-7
CSARNRDRGTREQYF
TGCAGTGCTAGAAACCGGGACAGGGGGACTCGAGAGCAGTACTTC
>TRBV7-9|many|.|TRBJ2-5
CASSFSVETQYF
TGTGCCAGCAGCTTTTCAGTAGAGACCCAGTACTTC
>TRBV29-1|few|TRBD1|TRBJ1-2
CSVEKYGTGYGYTF
TGCAGCGTTGAGAAGTATGGGACAGGGTATGGCTACACCTTC
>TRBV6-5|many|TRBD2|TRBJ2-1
CASSYPSSGAGSYNEQFF
TGTGCCAGCAGTTACCCTTCTAGCGGGGCAGGCTCCTACAATGAGCAGTTCTTC
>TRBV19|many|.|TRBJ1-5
CASSIVGNQPQHF
TGTGCCAGTAGTATAGTGGGCAATCAGCCCCAGCATTTT
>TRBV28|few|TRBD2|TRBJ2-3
CASSLYPGRWPVRTDTQYF
TGTGCCAGCAGTTTATACCCCGGGAGGTGGCCCGTTAGAACAGATACGCAGTATTTT
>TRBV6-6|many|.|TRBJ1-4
CASSYSILEKLFF
TGTGCCAGCAGTTACTCGATACTCGAAAAACTGTTTTTT
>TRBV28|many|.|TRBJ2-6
CASRLSSGANVLTF
TGTGCCAGCAGGTTGAGCTCTGGGGCCAACGTCCTGACTTTC
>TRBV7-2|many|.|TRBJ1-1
CASSLGPGESPEAFF
TGTGCCAGCAGCTTAGGGCCGGGAGAGTCACCTGAAGCTTTCTTT
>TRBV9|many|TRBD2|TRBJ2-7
CASSLSGSSHEQYF
TGTGCCAGCAGCCTTAGCGGGAGTTCCCACGAGCAGTACTTC
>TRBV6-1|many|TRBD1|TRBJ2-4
CASTRTGVLAKNIQYF
TGTGCCAGCACCAGGACAGGGGTATTAGCCAAAAACATTCAGTACTTC
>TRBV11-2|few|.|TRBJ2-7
CASSLYDSSYEQYF
TGTGCCAGCAGCTTATATGACAGTTCCTACGAGCAGTACTTC
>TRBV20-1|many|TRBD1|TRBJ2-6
CSARDQGQGNSGANVLTF
TGCAGTGCTAGAGATCAGGGACAGGGCAACTCTGGGGCCAACGTCCTGACTTTC
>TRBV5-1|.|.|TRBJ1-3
CASSFERDSGNTIYF
TGCGCCAGCAGCTTCGAGCGGGACTCTGGAAACACCATATATTTT
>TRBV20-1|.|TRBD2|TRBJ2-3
CSARELAGIVADTQYF
TGCAGTGCTAGAGAACTAGCGGGCATTGTTGCAGATACGCAGTATTTT